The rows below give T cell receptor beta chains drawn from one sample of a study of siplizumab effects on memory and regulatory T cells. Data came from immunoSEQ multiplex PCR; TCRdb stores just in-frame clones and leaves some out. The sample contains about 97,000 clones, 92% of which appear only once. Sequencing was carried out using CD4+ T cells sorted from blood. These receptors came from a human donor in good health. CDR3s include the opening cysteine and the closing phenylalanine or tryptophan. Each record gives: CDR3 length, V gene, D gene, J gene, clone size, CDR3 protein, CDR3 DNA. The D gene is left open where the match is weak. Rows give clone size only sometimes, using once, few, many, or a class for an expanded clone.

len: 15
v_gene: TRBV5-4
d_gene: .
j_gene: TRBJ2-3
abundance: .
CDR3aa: CASSPSFGRTDTQYF
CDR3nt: TGTGCCAGCAGCCCTTCCTTCGGACGCACAGATACGCAGTATTTT

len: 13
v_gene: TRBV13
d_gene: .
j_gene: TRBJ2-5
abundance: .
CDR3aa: CASSYTNQETQYF
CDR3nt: TGTGCCAGCAGCTACACGAACCAAGAGACCCAGTACTTC

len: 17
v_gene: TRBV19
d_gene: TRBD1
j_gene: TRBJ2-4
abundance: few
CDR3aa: CASSPRTGGTAKNIQYF
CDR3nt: TGTGCCAGTAGTCCTCGAACAGGGGGCACGGCCAAAAACATTCAGTACTTC

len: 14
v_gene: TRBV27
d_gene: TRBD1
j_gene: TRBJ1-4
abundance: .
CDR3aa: CASSLRQGVEKLFF
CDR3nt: TGTGCCAGCAGTTTACGGCAGGGGGTGGAAAAACTGTTTTTT

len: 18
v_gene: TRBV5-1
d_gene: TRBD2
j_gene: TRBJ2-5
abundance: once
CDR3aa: CASSPQELAGPSEETQYF
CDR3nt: TGCGCCAGCAGCCCGCAAGAGCTAGCGGGGCCCTCGGAAGAGACCCAGTACTTC

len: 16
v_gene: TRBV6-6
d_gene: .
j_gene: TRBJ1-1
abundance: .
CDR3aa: CASSYHSRDTRQEAFF
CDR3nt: TGTGCCAGCAGTTACCACTCTCGGGATACTCGACAAGAAGCTTTCTTT

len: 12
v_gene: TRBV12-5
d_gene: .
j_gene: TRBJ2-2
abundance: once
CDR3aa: CASAPGTGELFF
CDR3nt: TGTGCTAGTGCCCCCGGGACCGGGGAGCTGTTTTTT

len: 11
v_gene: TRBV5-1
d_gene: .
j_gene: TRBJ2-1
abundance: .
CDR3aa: CASSHYNEQFF
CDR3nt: TGCGCCAGCAGCCATTACAATGAGCAGTTCTTC

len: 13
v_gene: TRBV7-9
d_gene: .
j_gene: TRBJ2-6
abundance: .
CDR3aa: CASSPGSNNVLTF
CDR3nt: TGTGCCAGCAGCCCGGGATCTAACAACGTCCTGACTTTC

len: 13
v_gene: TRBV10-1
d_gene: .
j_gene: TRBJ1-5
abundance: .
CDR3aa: CASIIQDNQPQHF
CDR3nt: TGCGCCAGCATTATACAGGATAATCAGCCCCAGCATTTT

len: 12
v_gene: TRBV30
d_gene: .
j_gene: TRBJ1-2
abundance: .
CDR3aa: CAWSPPSVGYTF
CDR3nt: TGTGCCTGGAGTCCACCCTCTGTTGGCTACACCTTC

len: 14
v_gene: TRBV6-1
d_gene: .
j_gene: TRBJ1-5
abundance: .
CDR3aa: CASTFGDVVLPQHF
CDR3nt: TGTGCCAGCACTTTTGGGGATGTTGTTTTACCCCAGCATTTT

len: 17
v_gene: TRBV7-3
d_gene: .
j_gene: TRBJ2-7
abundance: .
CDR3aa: CASSPTGLEEGRYEQYF
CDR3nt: TGTGCCAGCAGCCCGACAGGACTAGAAGAGGGGAGATACGAGCAGTACTTC

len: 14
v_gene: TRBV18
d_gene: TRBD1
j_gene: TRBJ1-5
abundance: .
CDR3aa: CASSLGQAHQPQHF
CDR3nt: TGTGCCAGCTCACTGGGACAGGCCCATCAGCCCCAGCATTTT

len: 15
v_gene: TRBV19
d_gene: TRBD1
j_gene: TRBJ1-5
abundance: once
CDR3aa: CASRRRGQGNQPQHF
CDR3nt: TGTGCCAGCCGACGGAGGGGACAGGGGAATCAGCCCCAGCATTTT

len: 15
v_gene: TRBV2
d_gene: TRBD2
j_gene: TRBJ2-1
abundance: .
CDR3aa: CASKGLAGALGEQFF
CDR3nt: TGTGCCAGCAAAGGACTAGCGGGAGCCTTAGGTGAGCAGTTCTTC

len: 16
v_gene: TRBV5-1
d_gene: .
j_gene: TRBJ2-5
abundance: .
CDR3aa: CASSSVLGPVQETQYF
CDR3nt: TGCGCCAGCAGCTCGGTGTTGGGGCCGGTCCAAGAGACCCAGTACTTC